This T cell receptor (beta chain) was found in a study of blood T cell repertoires in COVID-19. Whole-study context: Samples taken during acute and convalescent COVID-19 were collected in the United States, Italy and Spain. Sample material is recorded as cDNA or gDNA derived from T cells, B-cell-depleted T cells, or PBMCs.

Original handling: Amplification with reference gene primers provided the estimates of nucleated cell counts. The assay was immunoSEQ multiplex PCR, and TCRdb's table has in-frame clones only and misses some. From that table come the V and J calls and clone size; the DNA was used to work out D and trimming. The profile shows just under 80,000 clones, approximately 78% of them singletons. The CDR3 length is 14 residues. Per the germline V gene, CDR1 is SGHAT and CDR2 is FQNNGV. Deletions cut 4 bases from V and 5 bases from J, with 12 bases between. This clone was seen a single time. Sequencing input: peripheral blood. The clonotype was recovered from a woman in her sixties or seventies with acute or convalescent COVID-19. The rearrangement joins TRBV11-2 to TRBJ1-5; D possibly corresponds to TRBD1 (5 bases). For the CDR3, the DNA is TGTGCCAGCAGCTCTCAGGGCGTCGATCAGCCCCAGCATTTT. It translates to CASSSQGVDQPQHF.